This T cell receptor (beta chain) was obtained from a study of T cell repertoires in cytomegalovirus infection. Study conclusions and caveats: CMV-specific TCR beta clonotypes restricted by HLA-C were the ones dominating the ex vivo response.

TCRdb recomputed calls from the reads with MiXCR, one row per CDR3 protein. The data show 150,000 to 180,000 distinct CDR3 sequences, about a quarter seen once. This clonotype occurred a few times. Its matching antigen is unknown. Germline assignment: CDR1 SQVTM and CDR2 ANQGSEA. Trimming stripped 4 bases from V and 2 bases from J, with 12 bases between. The CDR3 contains 15 residues. The source of this sequence is a human donor in good health (CMV status not recorded). Some clones in this sample may be carry-over from other donors' samples. Sequenced input: PBMCs. The chain uses TRBV29-1 and TRBJ2-6; D call uncertain. The CDR3 protein is CSVVETETGANVLTF. In DNA form, the CDR3 reads TGCAGCGTTGTAGAGACGGAGACTGGGGCCAACGTCCTGACTTTC.